The clone carrying this T cell receptor beta chain was seen repeatedly, ten times or more. Germline lookup yields CDR1 MRHNA and CDR2 SNTAGT. V was pared by 2 bases and J by 6 bases, with 9 bases of the junction left unmatched. This CDR3 comprises 16 residues. As for time point: healthy volunteer bleed at 2 weeks. From whole blood left unfractionated, total RNA was extracted. These data are taken from a study of human T cells and chemical hapten exposure. Individual cDNA molecules (in the library) carried attached unique molecular identifiers. In TCRdb, the RACE reads were re-called with MiXCR into one record per CDR3 protein. The profile shows around 130,000 distinct CDR3 sequences, roughly 9.5% of them singletons.

The sequence was obtained from a male donor in good health. Some clones in this sample may be carry-over from other donors' samples. Sequences were obtained from whole blood. The chain employs TRBV6-4 and TRBJ2-3; 9 bases align to TRBD1. CDR3 bases: TGTGCCAGCAGTGACCGTTCGACAGGGGGATGGGATACGCAGTATTTT. Its translation: CASSDRSTGGWDTQYF.